This TCR beta chain came from a study of cytomegalovirus exposure and HLA in healthy donors. The CDR3 is 16 amino acids. The V gene end was trimmed by 4 bases and the J gene end by 0 bases; junction bases not matched to a gene: 7. From germline, CDR1 is SGHRS and CDR2 YFSETQ. Measured with immunoSEQ multiplex PCR; TCRdb has only the in-frame clones, and not every one. Here the sample spans around 180,000 clones, 86% being singletons. The genes are TRBV5-1 and TRBJ1-3; TRBD1 aligns across 7 bases. Source material: PBMCs. The TCR originated in a woman aged 18-35 years in good health and CMV-seronegative. CDR3: CASSPRTGGSGNTIYF. Here the CDR3 DNA reads TGCGCCAGCAGCCCCAGGACAGGAGGCTCTGGAAACACCATATATTTT. Full variable domain (outside the CDR3, taken from reference TRBV5-1 and TRBJ1-3): KAGVTQTPRYLIKTRGQQVTLSCSPISGHRSVSWYQQTPGQGLQFLFEYFSETQRNKGNFPGRFSGRQFSNSRSEMNVSTLELGDSALYLCASSPRTGGSGNTIYFGEGSWLTVV.